What follows are 25 T cell receptor beta chains derived from one specimen sequenced in a study of PD-1 blockade in classical Hodgkin lymphoma. Clones were read by immunoSEQ multiplex PCR, and TCRdb kept only the in-frame ones, dropping some. The sample yields approximately 100,000 clones, 83% seen once. Documented time point: cycle 4 day 1 (C4D1), after more than five weeks of nivolumab. Autologous stem cell transplantation was followed by relapse in every patient, and brentuximab vedotin exposure varied. The starting material was peripheral blood mononuclear cells (PBMCs), obtained before the fourth cycle of nivolumab. These receptors were obtained from a human donor with classical Hodgkin lymphoma.

This clone showed up just once. The V and J genes are TRBV19 and TRBJ1-4; D gene ambiguous. Germline loops: CDR1 LNHDA, CDR2 SQIVND (reference sequence). Trimming left V 4 bases short and J 0 bases short, with 9 bases between. The CDR3 spans 15 residues. CDR3 region: CASSSLGATNEKLFF. The CDR3 nucleotides are TGTGCCAGTAGTAGTCTGGGTGCAACTAATGAAAAACTGTTTTTT.

The chain recombines TRBV5-1 with TRBJ2-2; the D gene is possibly TRBD1 (5 bases). Germline-derived CDR1 and CDR2 are SGHRS and YFSETQ. V lost 2 bases, J lost 6 bases, and 11 bases lay in between. This CDR3 has 14 amino acids. CDR3 DNA: TGCGCCAGCAGCTTCGCAGGGTTGCCCGGGGAGCTGTTTTTT. It codes for CASSFAGLPGELFF.

The chain employs TRBV5-6 and TRBJ2-7; D is perhaps TRBD2 (6 bases). The ends were cut back, 3 bases at V and 3 bases at J, with 13 bases in the middle. CDR1 is SGHDT and CDR2 is YYEEEE in the germline V gene. CDR3 length: 14 amino acids. The CDR3 sequence: CASSSTGVNYEQYF. The CDR3 DNA follows: TGTGCCAGCAGCTCGACGGGGGTAAACTACGAGCAGTACTTC.

The rearrangement joins TRBV6-5 to TRBJ2-3; D call uncertain. This CDR3 is built from 15 residues. CDR1 is MNHEY and CDR2 is SVGAGI in the germline V gene. V was trimmed by 6 bases and J by 3 bases, leaving 16 bases between them. For the CDR3, the DNA is TGTGCCAGCAGCGCCGGACGGGTGGGAACAGATACGCAGTATTTT. Its protein product is CASSAGRVGTDTQYF.

The gene calls are TRBV18 and TRBJ2-6, with 7 nucleotides matching TRBD1. The CDR3 length is 15 residues. Germline CDR1 is KGHSH and CDR2 is LQKENI. The ends lost 5 bases at V and 2 bases at J; junction bases unmatched: 3. The CDR3 sequence is CASSDQGAGANVLTF. CDR3 nucleotides: TGTGCCAGCTCAGACCAGGGGGCTGGGGCCAACGTCCTGACTTTC.

The rearrangement uses TRBV25-1 and TRBJ1-1; D is perhaps TRBD1 (5 bases). Trimming left V 0 bases short and J 0 bases short, with 11 bases between. This CDR3 spans 16 amino acids. Germline CDR1 MGHDK, CDR2 SYGVNS. CDR3 residues: CASSEYGGALNTEAFF. As DNA, the CDR3 is TGTGCCAGCAGTGAATATGGTGGGGCCTTGAACACTGAAGCTTTCTTT.

This chain connects TRBV5-4 to TRBJ2-1; D not certain. Germline V gene data show CDR1 as SGHNT and CDR2 as YYREEE (reference sequence). V was cut by 0 bases and J by 6 bases, with 13 bases left in between. There are 15 residues in the CDR3. For the CDR3, the DNA is TGTGCCAGCAGCTTGGTGGCTACTCTACTCAATGAGCAGTTCTTC. As protein: CASSLVATLLNEQFF. Together with reference TRBV5-4 and TRBJ2-1, the CDR3 gives the full variable domain: ETGVTQSPTHLIKTRGQQVTLRCSSQSGHNTVSWYQQALGQGPQFIFQYYREEENGRGNFPPRFSGLQFPNYSSELNVNALELDDSALYLCASSLVATLLNEQFFGPGTRLTVL.

The rearrangement joins TRBV2 to TRBJ2-1, with 15 bases aligning to TRBD2. CDR1 and CDR2 (germline): SNHLY, FYNNEI. This CDR3 comprises 15 residues. The V gene end was trimmed by 7 bases and the J gene end by 3 bases; junction bases not matched to a gene: 1. The CDR3 DNA sequence: TGTGCCAGCACGGGACTAGCGGGGGGCTACAATGAGCAGTTCTTC. Translation: CASTGLAGGYNEQFF.

V gene TRBV11-1 combines with J gene TRBJ2-3; no clear D. The CDR3 runs to 12 residues. CDR1 SGHAT and CDR2 FQDESV come from the germline V gene (reference sequence). V was cut by 5 bases and J by 2 bases, with 5 bases left in between. CDR3 nucleotide sequence: TGTGCCAGCAGCCTTCCCACAGATACGCAGTATTTT. As protein: CASSLPTDTQYF.

The gene calls are TRBV7-6 and TRBJ2-7, with D unresolved. Germline V gene sequence: CDR1 SGHVS, CDR2 FNYEAQ. The CDR3 has 14 amino acids. V was pared by 2 bases and J by 6 bases, with 14 bases between. CDR3 bases: TGTGCCAGCAGCTTATTCGTAGTTCCCCGCGAGCAGTACTTC. It encodes CASSLFVVPREQYF.

J is TRBJ2-3 and V is TRBV19, with 7 bases identical to TRBD1. Per germline, CDR1 LNHDA and CDR2 SQIVND (reference sequence). Trimming cost V 3 bases and J 0 bases; bases outside gene matches: 18. There are 20 residues in the CDR3. The CDR3 region has the DNA TGTGCCAGTAGTATGACAGGGTGGCCTCGGGGATATACTAGCACAGATACGCAGTATTTT. Its protein is CASSMTGWPRGYTSTDTQYF.

The chain recombines TRBV2 with TRBJ2-2; no reliable D call. Germline CDR1 SNHLY, CDR2 FYNNEI. The V and J ends lost 3 bases and 0 bases respectively, with 8 bases between them. The CDR3 is made up of 15 amino acids. Here the CDR3 reads CASSDGGTNTGELFF. CDR3 bases: TGTGCCAGCAGTGACGGCGGAACGAACACCGGGGAGCTGTTTTTT. Combining the CDR3 with reference TRBV2 and TRBJ2-2 gives the whole variable domain EPEVTQTPSHQVTQMGQEVILRCVPISNHLYFYWYRQILGQKVEFLVSFYNNEISEKSEIFDDQFSVERPDGSNFTLKIRSTKLEDSAMYFCASSDGGTNTGELFFGEGSRLTVL.

This clone has just one count. The rearrangement links TRBV5-8 to TRBJ1-5; weak D call: TRBD1 (6 bases). The CDR3 covers 14 residues. The germline CDR1 and CDR2 sequences are SGHTS and YDEGEE. V was cut by 3 bases and J by 4 bases, with 11 bases left in between. The CDR3 nucleotides are TGTGCCAGCAGCTCGGGACAACCGAATCAGCCCCAGCATTTT. Translated, it gives CASSSGQPNQPQHF.

CDR3 residues: CASRLTNSETQYF. The CDR3 nucleotides read TGTGCCAGCAGACTGACTAATTCGGAGACCCAGTACTTC. The chain is built from TRBV6-5 and TRBJ2-5; maybe TRBD2 (5 bases). The V gene's germline CDR1 is MNHEY and CDR2 SVGAGI. The CDR3 is made up of 13 amino acids. Trimming removed 6 bases from V and 5 bases from J, with 13 bases in between.

CDR3 in amino acids: CASGAGTSGQETQYF. The CDR3 nucleotides read TGCGCCAGCGGGGCCGGGACTAGCGGGCAAGAGACCCAGTACTTC. V usage is TRBV5-1 and J usage is TRBJ2-5, with 12 bases fitting TRBD2. The junction had 6 bases not matched to a gene; V was cut back by 7 bases and J by 2 bases. The CDR3 runs 15 residues. The germline gives CDR1 SGHRS, CDR2 YFSETQ. The full variable domain, completed using reference TRBV5-1 and TRBJ2-5, is KAGVTQTPRYLIKTRGQQVTLSCSPISGHRSVSWYQQTPGQGLQFLFEYFSETQRNKGNFPGRFSGRQFSNSRSEMNVSTLELGDSALYLCASGAGTSGQETQYFGPGTRLLVL.

CDR3: CASSVGGDSYNEQFF. The CDR3, as DNA: TGTGCCAGCAGCGTAGGAGGGGACTCCTACAATGAGCAGTTCTTC. The gene calls are TRBV9 and TRBJ2-1; D assignment may be TRBD1 or TRBD2 (5 bases each). V lost 0 bases, J lost 0 bases, and 7 bases lay in between. The germline CDR1 and CDR2 sequences are SGDLS and YYNGEE. The length of the CDR3 is 15 residues.

Here the CDR3 reads CASSPAGGYEQYF. The CDR3 DNA is TGCGCCAGCAGTCCAGCGGGAGGCTACGAGCAGTACTTC. The chain couples TRBV5-1 to TRBJ2-7; 9 bases align to TRBD2. Germline trimming cut 5 bases from V and 3 bases from J; bases unmatched to any gene: 3. Per germline, CDR1 SGHRS and CDR2 YFSETQ. The CDR3 is 13 residues long.

The rearrangement uses TRBV5-1 and TRBJ1-5; D unresolved. The germline V gene has CDR1 SGHRS and CDR2 YFSETQ. This CDR3 is 14 amino acids long. V dropped 0 bases and J dropped 3 bases, with 7 bases sitting between them. The CDR3 region has the DNA TGCGCCAGCAGCTTGGAGTCGAACAATCAGCCCCAGCATTTT. Encoded protein: CASSLESNNQPQHF.

This clone was detected only a few times. The V gene is TRBV30, the J gene TRBJ1-1, with D tentatively TRBD1 (6 bases). V lost 5 bases and J lost 1, with 8 bases in between. Germline assignment: CDR1 GTSNPN and CDR2 SVGIG (reference sequence). The CDR3 runs to 12 residues. CDR3 residues: CAWAQGNTEAFF. The CDR3 bases are TGTGCCTGGGCACAGGGGAACACTGAAGCTTTCTTT. The complete variable domain, with remaining parts taken from reference TRBV30 and TRBJ1-1, reads SQTIHQWPATLVQPVGSPLSLECTVEGTSNPNLYWYRQAAGRGLQLLFYSVGIGQISSEVPQNLSASRPQDRQFILSSKKLLLSDSGFYLCAWAQGNTEAFFGQGTRLTVV.

The chain joins TRBV5-1 to TRBJ2-1; 16 positions agree with TRBD2. Germline CDR1 is SGHRS and CDR2 is YFSETQ. V was pared by 4 bases and J by 4 bases, with 5 bases of the junction left unmatched. The CDR3 runs to 17 residues. For the CDR3, the DNA is TGCGCCAGCAGCCTTCCGGGACTAGCGGGAGGGTACAATGAGCAGTTCTTC. Residues: CASSLPGLAGGYNEQFF.

The CDR3 DNA follows: TGTGCCAGCAGTTCACCGGGACTAGCCTACGAGCAGTACTTC. This codes for CASSSPGLAYEQYF. The chain couples TRBV28 to TRBJ2-7; 8 bases line up with TRBD2. Looked up from germline, CDR1 is MDHEN and CDR2 is SYDVKM. J gave up 2 bases and V 4 bases, and 4 bases lay outside the gene matches. The CDR3 has 14 residues.

The CDR3 loop reads CASSANRGVYNEQFF. CDR3 nucleotide sequence: TGTGCCAGCAGCGCAAACAGGGGGGTCTACAATGAGCAGTTCTTC. The rearrangement joins TRBV7-8 to TRBJ2-1, with 8 positions matching TRBD1. Losses at the gene ends were 5 bases for V and 3 bases for J; bases not matched to a gene: 6. The germline V gene has CDR1 SGHVS and CDR2 FQNEAQ. The CDR3 totals 15 residues.

The gene calls are TRBV6-5 and TRBJ2-5; D possibly uses TRBD1 or TRBD2 (6 bases each). V was shortened by 5 bases and J by 7 bases, with 17 bases between the two germline ends. This CDR3 has 14 residues. From germline, CDR1 is MNHEY and CDR2 SVGAGI. The CDR3 region has the DNA TGTGCCAGCAGTCGACCTGGGGGGCCAGGGACCCAGTACTTC. Translation: CASSRPGGPGTQYF.

V and J are TRBV10-1 and TRBJ2-7, with 9 bases identical to TRBD2. Per the germline V gene, CDR1 is WNHNN and CDR2 is SYGVQD (reference sequence). V lost 2 bases and J lost 5; bases outside the gene matches: 7. CDR3 length: 15 amino acids. The CDR3 DNA sequence: TGCGCCAGCAGTGAGACTAGCGGGCGAACTGACGAGCAGTACTTC. Translating gives CASSETSGRTDEQYF.

This chain links TRBV10-3 with TRBJ2-3, with 16 bases fitting TRBD2. The CDR3 has 20 amino acids. Trimming took 6 bases from V and 1 from J; bases not matched to a gene: 13. CDR1 and CDR2 (germline): ENHRY, SYGVKD. This chain's CDR3 is CAIRSSPGLAGGPGTDTQYF. Written as DNA, the CDR3 is TGTGCCATCAGGTCCTCCCCGGGACTAGCGGGAGGGCCAGGCACAGATACGCAGTATTTT.